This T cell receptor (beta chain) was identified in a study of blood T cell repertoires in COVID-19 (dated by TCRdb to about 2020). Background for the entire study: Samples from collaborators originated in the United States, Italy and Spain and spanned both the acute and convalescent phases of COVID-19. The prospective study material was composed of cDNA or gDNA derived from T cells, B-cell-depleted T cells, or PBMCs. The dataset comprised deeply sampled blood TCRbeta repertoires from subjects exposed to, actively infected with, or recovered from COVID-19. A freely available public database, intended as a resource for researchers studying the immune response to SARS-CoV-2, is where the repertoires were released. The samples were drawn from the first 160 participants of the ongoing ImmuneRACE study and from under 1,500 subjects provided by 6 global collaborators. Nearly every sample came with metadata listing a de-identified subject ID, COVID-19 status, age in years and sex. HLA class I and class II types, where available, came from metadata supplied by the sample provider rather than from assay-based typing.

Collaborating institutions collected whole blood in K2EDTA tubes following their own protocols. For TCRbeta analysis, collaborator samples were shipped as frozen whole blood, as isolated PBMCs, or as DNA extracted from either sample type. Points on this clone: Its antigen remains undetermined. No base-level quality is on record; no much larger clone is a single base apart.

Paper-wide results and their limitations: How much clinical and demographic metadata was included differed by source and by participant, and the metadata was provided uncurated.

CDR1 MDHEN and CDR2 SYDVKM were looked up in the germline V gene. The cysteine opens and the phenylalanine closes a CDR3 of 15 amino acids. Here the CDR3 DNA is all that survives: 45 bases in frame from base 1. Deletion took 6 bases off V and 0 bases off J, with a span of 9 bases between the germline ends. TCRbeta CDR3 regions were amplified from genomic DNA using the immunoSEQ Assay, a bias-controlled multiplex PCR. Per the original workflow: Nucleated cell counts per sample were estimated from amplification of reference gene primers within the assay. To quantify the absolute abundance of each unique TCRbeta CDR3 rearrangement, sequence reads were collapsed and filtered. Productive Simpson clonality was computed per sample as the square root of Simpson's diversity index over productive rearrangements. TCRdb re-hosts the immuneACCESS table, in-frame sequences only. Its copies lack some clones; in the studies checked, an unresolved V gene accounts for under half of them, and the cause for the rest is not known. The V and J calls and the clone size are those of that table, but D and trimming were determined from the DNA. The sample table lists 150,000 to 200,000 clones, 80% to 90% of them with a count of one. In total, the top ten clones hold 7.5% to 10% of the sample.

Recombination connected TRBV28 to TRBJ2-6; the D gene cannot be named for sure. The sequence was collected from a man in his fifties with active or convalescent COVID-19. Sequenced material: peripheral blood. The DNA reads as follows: TGTGCCAGCAGCGCGCCCCGCTCTGGGGCCAACGTCCTGACTTTC. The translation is CASSAPRSGANVLTF.